Listed below are T cell receptor beta chains from one sample, sequenced in a study of identifying expanded T cells in peripheral blood. Clones were read by immunoSEQ multiplex PCR, and TCRdb kept only the in-frame ones, dropping some. The top ten clones hold 7.5% to 8.5% of a sample with around 120,000 clones, 86% of them seen once. The sequenced sample consisted of blood. The origin of the receptors is a person aged 18 to 70 in good health. Each CDR3 is given with its conserved first and last residue. The order of the fields is J gene, V gene, clone size, D gene, CDR3 DNA, CDR3 protein. D genes are given only for firm matches. Size values are once, few and many counts, or a class for expanded clones, and some rows have none.

>TRBJ1-2|TRBV6-1|.|.
TGTGCCAGCAGTGCCCAGGGGCGAGCTAACTATGGCTACACCTTC
CASSAQGRANYGYTF
>TRBJ1-4|TRBV25-1|.|TRBD1
TGTGCCAGCAGTGTTGCGACAGGGGAAGGAAAACTGTTTTTT
CASSVATGEGKLFF
>TRBJ2-2|TRBV10-3|.|.
TGTGCCATCACTACAGGAAACCTGAACACCGGGGAGCTGTTTTTT
CAITTGNLNTGELFF
>TRBJ2-3|TRBV4-1|once|.
TGCGCCAGCAGCCAACTCCCCCCTACAGCCCCCACAGATACGCAGTATTTT
CASSQLPPTAPTDTQYF
>TRBJ1-1|TRBV11-3|.|.
TGTGCCAGCAGCCCCCCCGGGGCGAACACTGAAGCTTTCTTT
CASSPPGANTEAFF
>TRBJ2-3|TRBV5-1|.|TRBD2
TGCGCCAGCAGCTTGGAGCCTATAGGAGTCGCGGGAGGGAAAGATACGCAGTATTTT
CASSLEPIGVAGGKDTQYF
>TRBJ2-2|TRBV4-2|.|TRBD2
TGTGCCAGCAGCCAAGATAGGGCGGGGGGCCGCGCCGGGGAGCTGTTTTTT
CASSQDRAGGRAGELFF
>TRBJ1-1|TRBV28|.|TRBD1
TGTGCCAGCAGTTCGGGACAGCGGAACACTGAAGCTTTCTTT
CASSSGQRNTEAFF
>TRBJ2-7|TRBV27|.|.
TGTGCCAGCAGTTTATCGCCTAGCGACCACTACGAGCAGTACTTC
CASSLSPSDHYEQYF
>TRBJ1-4|TRBV30|.|.
TGTGCCTGGAGTAGTGGGACACTTGAAAAACTGTTTTTT
CAWSSGTLEKLFF
>TRBJ2-5|TRBV27|.|.
TGTGCCAGCAGTTCACCCGGGTGGAAGACCCAGTACTTC
CASSSPGWKTQYF
>TRBJ2-2|TRBV27|.|.
TGTGCCAGCAGTTTATCCCAGAGAGGGGGGGAAGGTTACCGGGAGCTGTTTTTT
CASSLSQRGGEGYRELFF
>TRBJ2-7|TRBV10-1|.|TRBD2
TGCGCCAGCAGTGATGGGACTAGCGGGGCCTTCTCCGAGCAGTACTTC
CASSDGTSGAFSEQYF
>TRBJ2-7|TRBV10-1|.|.
TGCGCCAGCAGTGATGAGGGGAAGCCTTACGAGCAGTACTTC
CASSDEGKPYEQYF
>TRBJ2-5|TRBV6-6|.|.
TGTGCCAGCAGTTTCTCTCCTCGGACTGAGCGAGAGACCCAGTACTTC
CASSFSPRTERETQYF
>TRBJ2-6|TRBV11-2|.|TRBD2
TGTGCCAGCAGCTTACACGGGAGGCGCTCCGGGGCCAACGTCCTGACTTTC
CASSLHGRRSGANVLTF
>TRBJ1-3|TRBV7-8|.|.
TGTGCCAGCAGCCAAAGGACTGGAAACACCATATATTTT
CASSQRTGNTIYF
>TRBJ2-1|TRBV6-1|.|TRBD2
TGTGCCAGCAGCAGGGGAACTAGCGGGGGGAATGAGCAGTTCTTC
CASSRGTSGGNEQFF
>TRBJ2-1|TRBV18|once|.
TGTGCCAGCTCACCAGGACGGACAACTATCTACAATGAGCAGTTCTTC
CASSPGRTTIYNEQFF
>TRBJ2-1|TRBV29-1|.|TRBD2
TGCAGCGTTGAGGGGACTAGCTACAATGAGCAGTTCTTC
CSVEGTSYNEQFF
>TRBJ2-1|TRBV28|.|TRBD2
TGTGCCAGCACTCGGGTAGCGGGAGGTCGGCAGTTCTTC
CASTRVAGGRQFF
>TRBJ2-7|TRBV18|.|.
TGTGCCAGCTCACCCCCGTCCCTCTCCTACGAGCAGTACTTC
CASSPPSLSYEQYF
>TRBJ2-2|TRBV7-3|.|TRBD1
TGTGCCAGCAGCTCTTCCGGGACAGGGGCCGCCGGGGAGCTGTTTTTT
CASSSSGTGAAGELFF
>TRBJ1-2|TRBV7-3|.|.
TGTGCCAGCAGCCTAGGCGGAGCTAACTATGGCTACACCTTC
CASSLGGANYGYTF
>TRBJ1-3|TRBV30|.|.
TGTGCCTGGGCTTCGTCGTACCCTGGAAACACCATATATTTT
CAWASSYPGNTIYF
>TRBJ2-6|TRBV15|.|.
TGTGCCACCAGCGGCGGACGGCTCCCGGCTGGGGCCAACGTCCTGACTTTC
CATSGGRLPAGANVLTF
>TRBJ2-3|TRBV6-1|.|TRBD2
TGTGCCAGCTCCCGCCTAGCGGGCACAGATACGCAGTATTTT
CASSRLAGTDTQYF
>TRBJ1-2|TRBV7-2|.|TRBD1
TGTGCCAGCAGCCCCCCCGCCAGGACAGGGACTAGGAGCTATGGCTACACCTTC
CASSPPARTGTRSYGYTF
>TRBJ2-2|TRBV11-3|.|.
TGTGCCAGCAGCCCCTCAGGTCGGAACACCGGGGAGCTGTTTTTT
CASSPSGRNTGELFF
>TRBJ1-1|TRBV5-1|.|.
TGCGCCAGCAGCTTGGACACTACGAACACTGAAGCTTTCTTT
CASSLDTTNTEAFF
>TRBJ2-3|TRBV10-2|.|.
TGCGCCAGCATTTCTGGCGGGACCGGCACAGATACGCAGTATTTT
CASISGGTGTDTQYF
>TRBJ2-3|TRBV7-2|.|.
TGTGCCAGCAGCTTAGGCGTCCCCGATACGCAGTATTTT
CASSLGVPDTQYF
>TRBJ2-7|TRBV28|few|TRBD2
TGTGCCAGCAGTCAACTAGCGGGAGCTACCTACGAGCAGTACTTC
CASSQLAGATYEQYF